Shown below are 20 T cell receptor beta chains from a single sample sequenced in a study of Ad26.COV2.S vaccination and SARS-CoV-2 variants. The treatment was: approximately 18 received Ad26.COV2.S at low or high dose, single or two shots; 5 received placebo; per-sample allocation not given. Sampling was performed 63 days after the first vaccine or placebo injection. TCRdb's copy holds only in-frame clones and misses some; the assay was immunoSEQ multiplex PCR. The sample records around 320,000 clones, roughly 86% being singletons. The specimen was peripheral blood, collected in a trial of Ad26.COV2.S vaccine versus placebo. Every receptor here comes from a person aged 18 to 59 who received the Ad26.COV2.S COVID-19 vaccine or a placebo.

The chain employs TRBV18 and TRBJ2-7; possibly TRBD2 for D (6 bases). The CDR3 length is 14 residues. CDR1 and CDR2 (germline): KGHSH, LQKENI. V lost 6 bases, J lost 3 bases, and 15 bases lay in between. The DNA for the CDR3 is TGTGCCAGCTCTTTGAGCGGGTCCGACTACGAGCAGTACTTC. As protein: CASSLSGSDYEQYF.

J is TRBJ1-2 and V is TRBV25-1; D is unresolved. The CDR3 spans 14 residues. Per germline, CDR1 MGHDK and CDR2 SYGVNS. V lost 1 base and J 5 bases, leaving 11 bases between the germline ends. The CDR3, as DNA: TGTGCCAGCAGTGAATTAGGCGCAGATTATGGCTACACCTTC. The encoded protein is CASSELGADYGYTF.

The gene calls are TRBV7-8 and TRBJ2-7; TRBD1 matches at 7 bases. The CDR3 runs 17 residues. The ends lost 2 bases at V and 3 bases at J; junction bases unmatched: 13. Germline V gene lookup returns CDR1 SGHVS and CDR2 FQNEAQ. The CDR3 sequence: CASSLRYVGDSNYEQYF. The CDR3, as DNA: TGTGCCAGCAGCTTAAGATACGTCGGGGACAGCAACTACGAGCAGTACTTC.

This chain connects TRBV5-1 to TRBJ1-3; D is undetermined. V dropped 5 bases and J dropped 4 bases, with 13 bases sitting between them. Germline V gene data show CDR1 as SGHRS and CDR2 as YFSETQ. This CDR3 is 14 amino acids long. In DNA, the CDR3 is TGCGCCAGCAGGAAGGCAGGCTTGGGAAACACCATATATTTT. Translated: CASRKAGLGNTIYF.

V is TRBV5-4 and J is TRBJ2-2, with 8 bases aligning to TRBD2. V was pared by 4 bases and J by 7 bases, with 6 bases of the junction left unmatched. Germline loops: CDR1 SGHNT, CDR2 YYREEE (reference sequence). This CDR3 is built from 14 residues. The CDR3 here is CASSPGGASGELFF. For the CDR3, the DNA is TGTGCCAGCAGCCCGGGGGGGGCCAGCGGGGAGCTGTTTTTT.

The chain couples TRBV7-2 to TRBJ2-1; 15 bases are a match to TRBD2. Trimming at V came to 1 base and at J to 4 bases, leaving 8 bases not matched to a gene. This CDR3 contains 19 residues. Germline V gene data show CDR1 as SGHTA and CDR2 as FQGNSA. CDR3 sequence reads: CASSLVPGLAGGPYNEQFF. The CDR3 coding sequence is TGTGCCAGCAGCTTAGTTCCCGGACTAGCGGGGGGGCCGTACAATGAGCAGTTCTTC. The whole variable domain, filled in from reference TRBV7-2 and TRBJ2-1, reads GAGVSQSPSNKVTEKGKDVELRCDPISGHTALYWYRQSLGQGLEFLIYFQGNSAPDKSGLPSDRFSAERTGGSVSTLTIQRTQQEDSAVYLCASSLVPGLAGGPYNEQFFGPGTRLTVL.

This chain connects TRBV5-8 to TRBJ2-5; no reliable D call. Germline V gene sequence: CDR1 SGHTS, CDR2 YDEGEE. This CDR3 spans 13 amino acids. Trimming removed 0 bases from V and 0 bases from J, with 3 bases in between. CDR3 amino acids: CASSLVNQETQYF. CDR3 sequence (DNA): TGTGCCAGCAGCTTGGTCAACCAAGAGACCCAGTACTTC.

This sequence joins TRBV5-4 and TRBJ2-5; possibly TRBD1 or TRBD2 for D (5 bases each). This CDR3 region has 14 residues. Trimming took off 2 bases at V and 9 bases at J, with 17 bases between the two ends. Germline-derived CDR1 and CDR2 are SGHNT and YYREEE (reference sequence). CDR3 DNA sequence: TGTGCCAGCAGCTTCTCCGGGGCAGAGTGGGCCCAGTACTTC. Its protein product is CASSFSGAEWAQYF.

The sample holds a few counts of this clone. The rearrangement links TRBV7-2 to TRBJ2-3; 7 bases match TRBD1. Germline V gene lookup returns CDR1 SGHTA and CDR2 FQGNSA. Germline trimming cut 5 bases from V and 3 bases from J; bases unmatched to any gene: 5. CDR3 length: 14 amino acids. The CDR3 is CASSPQDRTDTQYF. The CDR3 coding sequence is TGTGCCAGCAGCCCACAGGACAGGACAGATACGCAGTATTTT. The complete variable domain, with remaining parts taken from reference TRBV7-2 and TRBJ2-3, reads GAGVSQSPSNKVTEKGKDVELRCDPISGHTALYWYRQSLGQGLEFLIYFQGNSAPDKSGLPSDRFSAERTGGSVSTLTIQRTQQEDSAVYLCASSPQDRTDTQYFGPGTRLTVL.

The chain employs TRBV3-1 (or the pseudogene TRBV3-2) and TRBJ1-5; maybe TRBD1 (5 bases). Germline CDR1 reads LGHDT; CDR2 reads YNNKEL (reference sequence). Trimming pared 4 bases from V and 0 bases from J, leaving 10 bases between. The CDR3 has 15 residues. The CDR3 sequence: CASSRGVDSNQPQHF. The CDR3 DNA reads as TGTGCCAGCAGCCGGGGGGTGGATAGCAATCAGCCCCAGCATTTT.

This clone has just one count. This chain links TRBV9 with TRBJ2-7; D could derive from TRBD1 or TRBD2 (9 bases each). The CDR3 has 16 residues. Germline CDR1 is SGDLS and CDR2 is YYNGEE. The V gene lost 0 bases and the J gene lost 4 bases, with 17 bases spanning the gap. CDR3 DNA: TGTGCCAGCAGCGTAGGCGGGGGGGGACAGGGATACGAGCAGTACTTC. Translating it yields CASSVGGGGQGYEQYF.

This chain links TRBV23-1 with TRBJ1-5; 7 bases fit TRBD1. Being an ORF, TRBV23-1 has a function that is uncertain. V lost 4 bases, J lost 2 bases, and 8 bases stayed unmatched. CDR3 length equals 16 residues. Here the CDR3 DNA reads TGCGCCAGCAGTCGTCACGACAGGGTTGGCAATCAGCCCCAGCATTTT. This codes for CASSRHDRVGNQPQHF.

The rearrangement joins TRBV5-6 to TRBJ1-4; 10 bases are a match to TRBD1. The CDR3 runs to 14 residues. J was trimmed by 8 bases and V by 2 bases; bases with no gene match: 3. The germline V gene has CDR1 SGHDT and CDR2 YYEEEE. The CDR3 region is CASSFKTGGEKLFF. In DNA, the CDR3 is TGTGCCAGCAGCTTTAAGACAGGGGGCGAAAAACTGTTTTTT.

The chain is built from TRBV10-3 and TRBJ2-1; D could derive from TRBD1 or TRBD2 (5 bases each). The CDR3 covers 13 residues. Germline V CDR1 and CDR2: ENHRY, SYGVKD. Trimming left V 7 bases short and J 8 bases short, with 15 bases between. CDR3 in amino acids: CAITGTPLDEQFF. The CDR3 coding sequence is TGTGCCATCACCGGGACCCCCCTTGATGAGCAGTTCTTC.

This clone was seen only a few times. The genes are TRBV20-1 and TRBJ1-1; TRBD1 is a possible D gene (5 bases). CDR3 length: 17 amino acids. CDR1 is DFQATT and CDR2 is SNEGSKA in the germline V gene (reference sequence). Trimming removed 3 bases at V and 1 base at J, with 21 bases between. The CDR3 reads CSASIPARGRGNTEAFF. Here the CDR3 DNA reads TGCAGTGCTAGTATCCCCGCTCGTGGGAGGGGGAACACTGAAGCTTTCTTT.

Comment on this clone: Other DNA sequences within the sample encode an identical CDR3. V gene TRBV15 combines with J gene TRBJ1-2; TRBD1 is a possible D gene (5 bases). The germline gives CDR1 LNHNV, CDR2 YYDKDF (reference sequence). The CDR3 sequence is 13 residues long. V dropped 0 bases and J dropped 7 bases, with 9 bases sitting between them. The CDR3 sequence is CATSRDGGGGYTF. CDR3 coding DNA: TGTGCCACCAGCAGAGATGGGGGTGGTGGCTACACCTTC.

This rearrangement joins TRBV2 to TRBJ1-2; D remains unclear. Germline V gene data show CDR1 as SNHLY and CDR2 as FYNNEI. The CDR3 contains 17 residues. Trimming took off 2 bases at V and 1 base at J, with 17 bases between the two ends. The CDR3 DNA is TGTGCCAGCAGTGAATTCTTTAATCAAGGCCTTAACTATGGCTACACCTTC. Translating gives CASSEFFNQGLNYGYTF.

The genes are TRBV5-1 and TRBJ2-7, with TRBD1 as a possible D gene (6 bases). Trimming cost V 0 bases and J 0 bases, with 7 bases left between them. The CDR3 runs to 14 residues. Germline CDR1 and CDR2: SGHRS and YFSETQ. CDR3: CASSLGQVSYEQYF. The CDR3 coding sequence is TGCGCCAGCAGCTTGGGACAGGTCTCCTACGAGCAGTACTTC.

The chain uses TRBV7-9 and TRBJ1-1, with D possibly TRBD1 on 6 matching bases. Germline lookup yields CDR1 SEHNR and CDR2 FQNEAQ (reference sequence). Deletions cut 1 base from V and 0 bases from J, with 18 bases between. The CDR3 runs to 18 residues. In DNA form, the CDR3 reads TGTGCCAGCAGCTTAGTCAGGGGAGCCGTTTTGGTGAACACTGAAGCTTTCTTT. This gives the protein CASSLVRGAVLVNTEAFF.

The V call is TRBV5-1, the J call TRBJ2-1; 9 bases align to TRBD1. There are 18 residues in the CDR3. Trimming at V came to 0 bases and at J to 6 bases, leaving 13 bases not matched to a gene. Per germline, CDR1 SGHRS and CDR2 YFSETQ. For the CDR3, the DNA is TGCGCCAGCAGCTTGGACAGGGGGCGCGTTTCGGGTCTCAATGAGCAGTTCTTC. Translated: CASSLDRGRVSGLNEQFF.